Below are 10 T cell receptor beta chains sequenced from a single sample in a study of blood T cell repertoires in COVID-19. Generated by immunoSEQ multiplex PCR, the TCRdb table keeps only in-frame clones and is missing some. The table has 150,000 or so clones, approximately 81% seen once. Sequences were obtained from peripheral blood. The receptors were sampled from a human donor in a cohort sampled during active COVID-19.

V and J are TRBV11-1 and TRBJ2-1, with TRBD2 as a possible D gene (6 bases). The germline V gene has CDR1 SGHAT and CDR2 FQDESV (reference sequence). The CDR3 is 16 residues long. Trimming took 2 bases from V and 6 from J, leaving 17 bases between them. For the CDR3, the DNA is TGTGCCAGCAGCTTATTTTTGGGGAGGACTCCCAATGAGCAGTTCTTC. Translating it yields CASSLFLGRTPNEQFF. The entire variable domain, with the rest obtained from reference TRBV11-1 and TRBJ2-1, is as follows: EAEVAQSPRYKITEKSQAVAFWCDPISGHATLYWYRQILGQGPELLVQFQDESVVDDSQLPKDRFSAERLKGVDSTLKIQPAELGDSAMYLCASSLFLGRTPNEQFFGPGTRLTVL.

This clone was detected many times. The CDR3 here is CASSLGHGGPGAFF. CDR3 in DNA: TGTGCCAGCAGCTTGGGACACGGAGGCCCTGGAGCTTTCTTT. The rearrangement joins TRBV5-6 to TRBJ1-1; D is undetermined. Germline V lookup: CDR1 SGHDT, CDR2 YYEEEE. This CDR3 has 14 residues. Trimming shortened V by 0 bases and J by 10 bases, and 16 bases separated the two germline ends.

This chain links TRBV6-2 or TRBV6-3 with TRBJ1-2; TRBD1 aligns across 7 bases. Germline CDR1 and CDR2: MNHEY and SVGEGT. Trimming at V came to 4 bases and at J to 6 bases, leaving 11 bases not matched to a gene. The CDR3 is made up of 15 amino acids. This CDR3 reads CASSFNRGFGDGYTF. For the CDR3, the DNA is TGTGCCAGCAGTTTCAACAGGGGCTTCGGGGATGGCTACACCTTC.

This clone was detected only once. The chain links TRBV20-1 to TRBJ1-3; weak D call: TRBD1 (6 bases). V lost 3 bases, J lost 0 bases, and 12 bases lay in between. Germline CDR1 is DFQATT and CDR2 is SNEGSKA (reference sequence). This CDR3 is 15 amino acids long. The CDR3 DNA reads TGCAGTGCTAGTGACAGGTCCACCTCTGGAAACACCATATATTTT. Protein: CSASDRSTSGNTIYF.

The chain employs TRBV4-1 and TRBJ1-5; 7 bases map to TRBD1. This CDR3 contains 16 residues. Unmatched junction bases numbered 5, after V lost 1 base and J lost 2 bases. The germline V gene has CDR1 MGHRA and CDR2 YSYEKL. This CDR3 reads CASSQVLTGGNQPQHF. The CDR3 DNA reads TGCGCCAGCAGCCAAGTTCTAACAGGGGGCAATCAGCCCCAGCATTTT.

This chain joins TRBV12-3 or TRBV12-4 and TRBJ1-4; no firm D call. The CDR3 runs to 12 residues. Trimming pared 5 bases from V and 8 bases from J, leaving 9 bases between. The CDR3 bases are TGTGCCAGCAGTCGGCCGGGAGAAAAACTGTTTTTT. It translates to CASSRPGEKLFF.

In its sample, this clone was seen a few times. CDR3 nucleotides: TGTGCCAGCTCACCACCCGACGAGCAGTACTTC. It translates to CASSPPDEQYF. The rearrangement uses TRBV18 and TRBJ2-7; D call uncertain. The CDR3 has 11 amino acids. Germline loops: CDR1 KGHSH, CDR2 LQKENI. V shed 0 bases and J shed 5 bases, with 2 bases lying between them.

The CDR3 loop reads CASSFDRGPQETQYF. CDR3 nucleotide sequence: TGTGCCAGTAGTTTCGACAGGGGGCCCCAAGAGACCCAGTACTTC. This chain connects TRBV19 to TRBJ2-5; 10 bases line up with TRBD1. This CDR3 comprises 15 residues. CDR1 and CDR2 (germline): LNHDA, SQIVND (reference sequence). Losses at the gene ends were 5 bases for V and 1 base for J; bases not matched to a gene: 4. Variable domain in full (rest from reference TRBV19 and TRBJ2-5): DGGITQSPKYLFRKEGQNVTLSCEQNLNHDAMYWYRQDPGQGLRLIYYSQIVNDFQKGDIAEGYSVSREKKESFPLTVTSAQKNPTAFYLCASSFDRGPQETQYFGPGTRLLVL.

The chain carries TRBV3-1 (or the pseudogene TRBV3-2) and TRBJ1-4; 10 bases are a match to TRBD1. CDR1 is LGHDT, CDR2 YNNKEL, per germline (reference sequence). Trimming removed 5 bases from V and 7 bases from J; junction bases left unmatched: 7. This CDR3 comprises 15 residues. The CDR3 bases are TGTGCCAGCAGCTCCCGACAGGGGGCGCGTGAAAAACTGTTTTTT. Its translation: CASSSRQGAREKLFF.

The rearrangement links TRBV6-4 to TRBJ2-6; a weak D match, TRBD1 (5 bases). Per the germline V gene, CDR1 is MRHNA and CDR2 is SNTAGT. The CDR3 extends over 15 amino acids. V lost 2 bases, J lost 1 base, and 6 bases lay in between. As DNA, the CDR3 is TGTGCCAGCAGTGACAGGGGTTCTGGGGCCAACGTCCTGACTTTC. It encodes CASSDRGSGANVLTF.